The present TCR beta chain was sequenced within a study of OX40 agonist ivuxolimab in advanced cancers. TCRdb's table, derived via immunoSEQ multiplex PCR, lists solely in-frame clones and lacks some. This sample has some 77,000 clones; 90% to 95% occur once, and the top ten carry 4.5% to 5%. Notes on this clone: The antigen is unknown.

Study-level points and caveats: It was not determined which antigens were specifically recognized by the peripheral T cells that had undergone clonal expansion.

Looked up from germline, CDR1 is LGHNA and CDR2 is YSLEER. The CDR3 totals 16 residues. V trimming: 4 bases; J trimming: 6 bases; junction bases outside the gene matches: 14. J is TRBJ2-7 and V is TRBV4-3; 8 bases line up with TRBD2. This TCR came from an adult with an advanced solid tumor such as melanoma, head and neck, liver or kidney cancer. The specimen was CD4+ or CD8+ T cells sorted from blood, collected in a trial of the OX40 agonist ivuxolimab. CDR3 coding DNA: TGCGCCAGCAGCCCCAAATCAAGCGGGAGTGCGGGCGAGCAGTACTTC. Its translation: CASSPKSSGSAGEQYF.